The rows below give T cell receptor beta chains drawn from one sample of a study of control samples from healthy donors and cancer patients. The data were produced by immunoSEQ multiplex PCR, yet TCRdb's version contains in-frame clones alone and is incomplete. Among about 100,000 clones, just under 85% were seen once, and the ten largest hold roughly a fifth. The sample comprised blood. The receptor set was obtained from a man between 25 and 39 years old in good health. CDR3s include the opening cysteine and the closing phenylalanine or tryptophan. A D gene is named only where the DNA matches it firmly. Rows give clone size only sometimes, using once, few, many, or a class for an expanded clone.

D gene	V gene	clone size	J gene	CDR3 protein	CDR3 DNA
-	TRBV21-1	-	TRBJ2-5	CASSKQRQETQYF	TGTGCCAGCAGCAAGCAGAGGCAAGAGACCCAGTACTTC
TRBD1	TRBV25-1	-	TRBJ1-6	CASSEMDREVSPLHF	TGTGCCAGCAGTGAAATGGACAGGGAAGTTTCACCCCTCCACTTT
-	TRBV11-2	-	TRBJ2-5	CASSRLGATQETQYF	TGTGCCAGCAGCCGCTTGGGCGCGACTCAAGAGACCCAGTACTTC
-	TRBV6-6	-	TRBJ2-7	CASTHRVTAADEQYF	TGTGCCAGCACGCACCGGGTGACCGCGGCGGACGAGCAGTACTTC
-	TRBV7-9	-	TRBJ2-7	CASSLRGGYEQYF	TGTGCCAGCAGCTTAAGGGGGGGATACGAGCAGTACTTC
-	TRBV18	-	TRBJ1-5	CASSPFEGNQPQHF	TGTGCCAGCTCACCATTCGAGGGGAATCAGCCCCAGCATTTT
-	TRBV2	-	TRBJ2-3	CASSSRQANTDTQYF	TGTGCCAGCAGTTCAAGACAGGCAAACACAGATACGCAGTATTTT
-	TRBV29-1	-	TRBJ1-2	CTFERGTHNYGYTF	TGCACGTTTGAACGTGGGACACACAACTATGGCTACACCTTC
-	TRBV5-4	-	TRBJ1-2	CASSFSREQAYYYGYTF	TGTGCCAGCAGCTTCAGCCGCGAACAGGCGTACTACTATGGCTACACCTTC
-	TRBV27	-	TRBJ2-7	CASSLRVVPVGYEQYF	TGTGCCAGCAGTTTAAGAGTAGTTCCCGTTGGCTACGAGCAGTACTTC
-	TRBV11-2	-	TRBJ1-6	CASSLQGTISPLHF	TGTGCCAGCAGCTTACAGGGGACCATTTCACCCCTCCACTTT
-	TRBV6-5	-	TRBJ1-1	CASSYRAWSTEAFF	TGTGCCAGCAGTTACCGGGCCTGGAGCACTGAAGCTTTCTTT
-	TRBV30	-	TRBJ2-5	CAWKSWFQETQYF	TGTGCCTGGAAGAGCTGGTTCCAAGAGACCCAGTACTTC
-	TRBV13	-	TRBJ2-5	CASSVRGGTQYF	TGTGCCAGCAGCGTCAGAGGGGGGACCCAGTACTTC
-	TRBV5-8	-	TRBJ1-4	CASSIRTGLATNEKLFF	TGTGCCAGCAGCATAAGGACGGGTCTTGCAACTAATGAAAAACTGTTTTTT
-	TRBV4-2	-	TRBJ1-2	CASSQEEDGNNHYGYTF	TGTGCCAGCAGCCAAGAAGAGGACGGGAATAATCACTATGGCTACACCTTC
-	TRBV7-2	once	TRBJ2-2	CASSLGGAPGELFF	TGTGCCAGCAGCTTGGGGGGGGCGCCCGGGGAGCTGTTTTTT
-	TRBV10-2	-	TRBJ2-6	CASSESYGSGANVLTF	TGCGCCAGCAGTGAGTCTTATGGGTCTGGGGCCAACGTCCTGACTTTC
-	TRBV5-1	-	TRBJ2-2	CASSLNPPVKGTGELFF	TGCGCCAGCAGCTTGAATCCCCCGGTAAAGGGCACCGGGGAGCTGTTTTTT
-	TRBV28	-	TRBJ1-4	CASSSTNEKLFF	TGTGCCAGCAGTTCAACTAATGAAAAACTGTTTTTT
-	TRBV11-2	-	TRBJ1-6	CASSPHGGPQVSSPLHF	TGTGCCAGCAGCCCTCATGGCGGCCCCCAAGTTTCTTCACCCCTCCACTTT
-	TRBV5-1	-	TRBJ2-7	CASSLNAGATYEQYF	TGCGCCAGCAGCTTGAACGCAGGGGCAACCTACGAGCAGTACTTC
-	TRBV19	-	TRBJ1-6	CASSRADTTYNSPLHF	TGTGCCAGTAGTAGGGCGGACACGACCTATAATTCACCCCTCCACTTT
-	TRBV7-9	-	TRBJ1-2	CASSSWEKSNYGYTF	TGTGCCAGCAGCTCCTGGGAAAAGTCCAACTATGGCTACACCTTC
-	TRBV7-9	once	TRBJ2-3	CASSLVVTPGDTQYF	TGTGCCAGCAGCTTAGTCGTGACCCCTGGAGATACGCAGTATTTT